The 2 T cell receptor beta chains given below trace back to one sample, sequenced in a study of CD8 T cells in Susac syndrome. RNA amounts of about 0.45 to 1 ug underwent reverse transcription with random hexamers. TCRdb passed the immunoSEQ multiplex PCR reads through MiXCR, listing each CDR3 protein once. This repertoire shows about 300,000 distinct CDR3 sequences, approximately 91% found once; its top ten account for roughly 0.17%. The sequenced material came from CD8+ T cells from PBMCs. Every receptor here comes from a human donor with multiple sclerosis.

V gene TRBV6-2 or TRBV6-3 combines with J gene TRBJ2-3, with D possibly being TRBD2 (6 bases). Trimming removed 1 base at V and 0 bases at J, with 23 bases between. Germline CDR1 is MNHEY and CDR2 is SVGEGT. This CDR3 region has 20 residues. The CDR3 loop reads CASSYFGPSAGTLSTDTQYF. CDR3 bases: TGTGCCAGCAGTTACTTCGGACCCTCGGCGGGAACGTTAAGCACAGATACGCAGTATTTT.

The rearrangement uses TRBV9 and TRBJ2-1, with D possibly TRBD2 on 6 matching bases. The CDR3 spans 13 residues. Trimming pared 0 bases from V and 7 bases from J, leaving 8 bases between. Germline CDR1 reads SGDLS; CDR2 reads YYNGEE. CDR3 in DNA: TGTGCCAGCAGCGTAGCCGGAGGGAATGAGCAGTTCTTC. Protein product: CASSVAGGNEQFF.